This TCR beta chain was captured by sequencing in a study of T cells expressing NK-cell markers. After re-calling the 5' RACE reads, TCRdb lists one entry per CDR3 protein, DNA absent. In total, the table holds approximately 440,000 distinct CDR3 sequences. As to this clonotype: The antigen is not known.

Study results and limitations: It is unclear if expanded NKG2C-expressing clones target HCMV antigens.

Sequenced material: blood T cells: a sorted CD56 or NKG2C T cell subset, CD4+ or CD8+ T cells, or bulk PBMC T cells (not recorded which). The receptor was derived from a woman between 50 and 59 years old in good health.

CDR3: CASSVDRVRTEAFF. V and J are TRBV9 and TRBJ1-1; the TCRdb D gene call, TRBD1, has no DNA to confirm it. This CDR3 is 14 amino acids long. Germline CDR1 is SGDLS and CDR2 is YYNGEE.